The 25 T cell receptor beta chains below come from one sample, sequenced in a study of cytomegalovirus exposure and HLA in healthy donors. PCR used 60 Vbeta primers and 13 Jbeta primers. Sequenced by immunoSEQ multiplex PCR; TCRdb stores in-frame clones only, minus some. In the table there are about 95,000 clones, 82% of which are singletons. The sequencing input was PBMCs. Receptors originate from a man aged 25-45 years in good health and CMV-seropositive.

The V and J genes are TRBV14 and TRBJ2-2; 11 bases are shared with TRBD2. Germline values: CDR1 SGHDN, CDR2 FVKESK. With 4 bases clipped from V and 4 bases from J, the junction kept 5 bases outside the gene matches. The CDR3 loop spans 16 amino acids. CDR3 sequence (DNA): TGTGCCAGCAGCCTAATAGCGGGAGGGAGCACCGGGGAGCTGTTTTTT. Protein sequence: CASSLIAGGSTGELFF. Filled out from reference TRBV14 and TRBJ2-2, the complete variable domain reads EAGVTQFPSHSVIEKGQTVTLRCDPISGHDNLYWYRRVMGKEIKFLLHFVKESKQDESGMPNNRFLAERTGGTYSTLKVQPAELEDSGVYFCASSLIAGGSTGELFFGEGSRLTVL.

This rearrangement joins TRBV21-1 to TRBJ1-4. TRBV21-1 is noted as a pseudogene. This CDR3 has 13 amino acids. DNA of the CDR3: TGTGCCAGCAGCAGAGAGGAGAATGAAAAACTGTTTTTT. Protein: CASSREENEKLFF.

This chain joins TRBV11-3 and TRBJ2-2; TRBD2 matches at 11 bases. The CDR3 spans 18 residues. CDR1 is SGHNT, CDR2 YENEEA, per germline. After removal of 2 bases from V and 1 base from J, the junction contained 6 bases not matched to a gene. CDR3 in amino acids: CASSLHSGRAGNTGELFF. The CDR3 region has the DNA TGTGCCAGCAGCTTACATAGCGGGAGGGCCGGGAACACCGGGGAGCTGTTTTTT.

The chain links TRBV4-1 to TRBJ1-1; D gene unclear. The CDR3 totals 14 residues. The V and J ends lost 0 bases and 1 base respectively, with 6 bases between them. Per germline, CDR1 MGHRA and CDR2 YSYEKL. The CDR3 protein is CASSQEARNTEAFF. For the CDR3, the DNA is TGCGCCAGCAGCCAAGAGGCCAGGAACACTGAAGCTTTCTTT.

The J gene is TRBJ1-5, the V gene TRBV7-9; 9 bases align to TRBD1. This CDR3 has 17 residues. Trimming cost V 4 bases and J 1 base; bases outside gene matches: 8. From germline, CDR1 is SEHNR and CDR2 FQNEAQ (reference sequence). CDR3 sequence reads: CASSSLSTGGSNQPQHF. For the CDR3, the DNA is TGTGCCAGCAGCTCACTATCGACAGGGGGAAGCAATCAGCCCCAGCATTTT.

The rearrangement joins TRBV30 to TRBJ1-5; no reliable D call. Germline-derived CDR1 and CDR2 are GTSNPN and SVGIG (reference sequence). The CDR3 contains 13 residues. V lost 1 base and J 3 bases, leaving 7 bases between the germline ends. The CDR3 loop is CAWSGQDNQPQHF. The CDR3 coding sequence is TGTGCCTGGAGTGGCCAGGACAATCAGCCCCAGCATTTT.

This clone has only one observation. The chain couples TRBV27 to TRBJ2-7; the D gene is possibly TRBD2 (5 bases). V was shortened by 8 bases and J by 4 bases, with 18 bases between the two germline ends. The CDR3 is 14 residues long. The V gene's germline CDR1 is MNHEY and CDR2 SMNVEV (reference sequence). The CDR3 protein is CASSQGPAAYEQYF. The DNA of the CDR3 is TGTGCCAGCTCCCAAGGCCCAGCGGCATACGAGCAGTACTTC.

The chain recombines TRBV11-2 with TRBJ2-1; possible D gene TRBD2, 5 bases. V gave up 3 bases and J gave up 4 bases, with 13 bases separating them. CDR1 is SGHAT, CDR2 FQNNGV, per germline. This CDR3 contains 15 residues. This CDR3 is CASSLEASQYNEQFF. The CDR3 nucleotides read TGTGCCAGCAGCTTGGAGGCTAGTCAGTACAATGAGCAGTTCTTC.

This clone was seen a single time. Different DNA sequences within this sample yield the same CDR3. The chain recombines TRBV5-1 with TRBJ2-7; D might be TRBD1 (6 bases). Germline V gene sequence: CDR1 SGHRS, CDR2 YFSETQ. V was shortened by 0 bases and J by 3 bases, with 10 bases between the two germline ends. CDR3 length: 14 residues. The CDR3 DNA follows: TGCGCCAGCAGCTTGGTAGGGGGAAGCTACGAGCAGTACTTC. As protein: CASSLVGGSYEQYF.

J is TRBJ1-6 and V is TRBV19; possible D gene TRBD1, 6 bases. The CDR3 sequence is 14 residues long. Trimming left V 8 bases short and J 7 bases short, with 15 bases between. Germline loops: CDR1 LNHDA, CDR2 SQIVND (reference sequence). The CDR3 loop is CASVAGATNSPLHF. The CDR3 DNA sequence: TGTGCCAGTGTCGCGGGGGCGACAAATTCACCCCTCCACTTT.

The sample holds a few counts of this clone. This chain connects TRBV6-5 to TRBJ1-3; D is possibly TRBD1 (5 bases). CDR1 is MNHEY, CDR2 SVGAGI, per germline. V was shortened by 7 bases and J by 4 bases, with 14 bases between the two germline ends. The CDR3 has 14 residues. The CDR3 nucleotides are TGTGCCAGCAAACCCGGGACTTTCGGAAACACCATATATTTT. It encodes CASKPGTFGNTIYF.

The rearrangement links TRBV5-1 to TRBJ2-1; 10 bases match TRBD2. Germline loops: CDR1 SGHRS, CDR2 YFSETQ. The CDR3 is 17 residues long. V shed 5 bases, J shed 4 bases, and the junction held 12 bases outside the gene matches. CDR3 in amino acids: CASRLSASGGTYNEQFF. CDR3 sequence (DNA): TGCGCCAGCAGATTATCTGCTAGCGGGGGTACTTACAATGAGCAGTTCTTC. Filled out from reference TRBV5-1 and TRBJ2-1, the complete variable domain reads KAGVTQTPRYLIKTRGQQVTLSCSPISGHRSVSWYQQTPGQGLQFLFEYFSETQRNKGNFPGRFSGRQFSNSRSEMNVSTLELGDSALYLCASRLSASGGTYNEQFFGPGTRLTVL.

The chain is built from TRBV10-1 and TRBJ1-1, with unresolved D. CDR1 is WNHNN and CDR2 is SYGVQD in the germline V gene (reference sequence). This CDR3 region has 12 residues. The CDR3 protein is CAGGPEGTEAFF. The DNA of the CDR3 is TGCGCAGGCGGGCCCGAGGGCACTGAAGCTTTCTTT.

The rearrangement uses TRBV6-1 and TRBJ1-2; D not certain. The V gene's germline CDR1 is MNHNS and CDR2 SASEGT. V shed 6 bases and J shed 7 bases, with 18 bases lying between them. The CDR3 has 14 amino acids. In DNA, the CDR3 is TGTGCCAGCAGCCCGACGGGGTTAAGCCGTGGCTACACCTTC. Translation: CASSPTGLSRGYTF.

This chain uses TRBV28 with TRBJ2-7; the D gene is possibly TRBD1 (5 bases). There are 14 residues in the CDR3. Germline V gene data show CDR1 as MDHEN and CDR2 as SYDVKM. Deletions cut 1 base from V and 3 bases from J, with 10 bases between. The CDR3 spells CASSLSGRVYEQYF. The CDR3 DNA follows: TGTGCCAGCAGTTTATCGGGCAGGGTCTACGAGCAGTACTTC.

This chain joins TRBV4-1 and TRBJ2-5; D perhaps matches TRBD2 (6 bases). CDR1 is MGHRA, CDR2 YSYEKL, per germline. The CDR3 length is 16 residues. The V gene lost 0 bases and the J gene lost 4 bases, with 15 bases spanning the gap. CDR3 nucleotide sequence: TGCGCCAGCAGCCAAGATGGATCGGGAGTAAGAGAGACCCAGTACTTC. This codes for CASSQDGSGVRETQYF.

This clone showed up just a few times. V usage is TRBV6-1 and J usage is TRBJ2-2, with 7 bases identical to TRBD2. The junction had 2 bases not matched to a gene; V was cut back by 7 bases and J by 0 bases. The CDR3 has 14 amino acids. CDR1 is MNHNS and CDR2 is SASEGT in the germline V gene. The CDR3 DNA is TGTGCCAGCATTCTAGCGGCGAACACCGGGGAGCTGTTTTTT. Translation gives CASILAANTGELFF.

The chain has TRBV5-4 and TRBJ2-3, with 10 bases matching TRBD2. Germline CDR1 SGHNT, CDR2 YYREEE (reference sequence). The CDR3 is made up of 17 amino acids. V dropped 0 bases and J dropped 2; count of bases not matched to a gene: 6. CDR3 amino acids: CASSLDGLAAFTDTQYF. DNA for the CDR3: TGTGCCAGCAGCTTGGATGGACTAGCGGCCTTCACAGATACGCAGTATTTT.

The chain recombines TRBV7-9 with TRBJ1-1, with 11 bases matching TRBD1. CDR1 and CDR2 (germline): SEHNR, FQNEAQ (reference sequence). Losses at the gene ends were 5 bases for V and 5 bases for J; bases not matched to a gene: 4. The CDR3 is 14 amino acids. The CDR3 spells CASSPDRGHTEAFF. The CDR3 bases are TGTGCCAGCAGCCCGGACAGGGGGCATACTGAAGCTTTCTTT.

The chain recombines TRBV15 with TRBJ1-1; 10 bases line up with TRBD1. V trimming: 5 bases; J trimming: 4 bases; junction bases outside the gene matches: 4. The CDR3 has 14 residues. Germline loops: CDR1 LNHNV, CDR2 YYDKDF (reference sequence). CDR3 DNA: TGTGCCACCAGCGTTCGGGACAGGGGCACTGAAGCTTTCTTT. Protein sequence: CATSVRDRGTEAFF. Full variable domain (rest looked up from reference TRBV15 and TRBJ1-1): DAMVIQNPRYQVTQFGKPVTLSCSQTLNHNVMYWYQQKSSQAPKLLFHYYDKDFNNEADTPDNFQSRRPNTSFCFLDIRSPGLGDTAMYLCATSVRDRGTEAFFGQGTRLTVV.

This chain uses TRBV27 with TRBJ1-5, with 7 bases identical to TRBD1. This CDR3 comprises 15 residues. CDR1 and CDR2 from the germline V gene are MNHEY and SMNVEV (reference sequence). J lost 2 bases, V lost 4 bases, and 5 bases had no gene match. The CDR3 loop reads CASSSTGLGNQPQHF. As DNA, the CDR3 is TGTGCCAGCAGTTCGACAGGGTTAGGCAATCAGCCCCAGCATTTT.

This sequence joins TRBV6-1 and TRBJ1-4; possibly TRBD1 for D (5 bases). Germline V gene data show CDR1 as MNHNS and CDR2 as SASEGT. With 9 bases removed from V and 5 bases from J, the gap between germline ends came to 13 bases. The CDR3 spans 13 residues. The CDR3 loop reads CASTGLRNEKLFF. The CDR3, as DNA: TGTGCCAGTACGGGACTCCGGAATGAAAAACTGTTTTTT.

The chain links TRBV19 to TRBJ2-5; TRBD1 is a possible D gene (5 bases). This CDR3 is 15 amino acids long. Trimming cost V 5 bases and J 3 bases, with 16 bases left between them. In germline, CDR1 is LNHDA, CDR2 SQIVND (reference sequence). In DNA, the CDR3 is TGTGCCAGTAGTTGGTTTATAGGGGCCGAAGAGACCCAGTACTTC. It codes for CASSWFIGAEETQYF.

This sequence joins TRBV4-1 and TRBJ2-3; 9 bases line up with TRBD1. Looked up from germline, CDR1 is MGHRA and CDR2 is YSYEKL. The V and J ends lost 5 bases and 1 base, in that order; junction bases with no gene match: 4. This CDR3 contains 15 residues. The CDR3 reads CASSGRDRGTDTQYF. The CDR3 nucleotides read TGCGCCAGCAGCGGCCGGGACAGGGGCACAGATACGCAGTATTTT.

This chain joins TRBV7-2 and TRBJ2-2; 7 bases map to TRBD2. The CDR3 extends over 18 amino acids. The germline V gene encodes CDR1 SGHTA and CDR2 FQGNSA. Losses at the gene ends were 5 bases for V and 5 bases for J; bases not matched to a gene: 17. The CDR3 loop is CASSILLGTTRETGELFF. CDR3 DNA sequence: TGTGCCAGCAGCATCCTTCTAGGGACTACGAGGGAGACCGGGGAGCTGTTTTTT.